This TCR beta chain was profiled in a study of CD8 T cells in ankylosing spondylitis. TCRdb analysed the 5' RACE reads with MiXCR anew, one entry per CDR3 protein. Of some 270,000 distinct CDR3 sequences in the sample, 15% to 20% were seen once. Germline lookup yields CDR1 SGHRS and CDR2 YFSETQ. The CDR3 loop spans 13 amino acids. V was cut by 0 bases and J by 7 bases, with 8 bases left in between. The chain recombines TRBV5-1 with TRBJ2-1; D gene ambiguous. Material for sequencing was blood, either unsorted or a sorted T cell fraction (not recorded which). The receptor's source is a male donor with ankylosing spondylitis or in good health (not recorded which). In DNA, the CDR3 is TGCGCCAGCAGCTTGGTTTTTCTGAATGAGCAGTTCTTC. Encoded protein: CASSLVFLNEQFF. The entire variable domain, with the rest obtained from reference TRBV5-1 and TRBJ2-1, is as follows: KAGVTQTPRYLIKTRGQQVTLSCSPISGHRSVSWYQQTPGQGLQFLFEYFSETQRNKGNFPGRFSGRQFSNSRSEMNVSTLELGDSALYLCASSLVFLNEQFFGPGTRLTVL.